This passage covers 24 T cell receptor beta chains from one sample sequenced in a study of cytomegalovirus exposure and HLA in healthy donors. Use of 60 Vbeta and 13 Jbeta primers characterized the PCR. Clones were read by immunoSEQ multiplex PCR, and TCRdb kept only the in-frame ones, dropping some. The table shows 140,000 or so clones, with over 55% occurring only once. The sequenced sample consisted of PBMCs. These receptors all come from a middle-aged man in good health and CMV-seronegative.

In its sample, this clone was seen once. This chain links TRBV10-3 with TRBJ1-3; 11 bases agree with TRBD1. The CDR3 totals 16 residues. Losses at the gene ends were 4 bases for V and 4 bases for J; bases not matched to a gene: 6. CDR1 is ENHRY, CDR2 SYGVKD, per germline. The CDR3 protein is CAISVSGQGGGNTIYF. CDR3 bases: TGTGCCATCAGTGTTTCGGGACAGGGGGGAGGAAACACCATATATTTT.

The chain combines TRBV9 with TRBJ1-4, with D uncertain. Trimming removed 0 bases at V and 8 bases at J, with 14 bases between. Germline CDR1 is SGDLS and CDR2 is YYNGEE. The CDR3 totals 15 residues. The CDR3 loop reads CASSVAPHTREKLFF. DNA for the CDR3: TGTGCCAGCAGCGTAGCCCCCCATACCAGAGAAAAACTGTTTTTT. The whole variable domain, remainder taken from reference TRBV9 and TRBJ1-4, is DSGVTQTPKHLITATGQRVTLRCSPRSGDLSVYWYQQSLDQGLQFLIQYYNGEERAKGNILERFSAQQFPDLHSELNLSSLELGDSALYFCASSVAPHTREKLFFGSGTQLSVL.

The chain joins TRBV28 to TRBJ1-5; D gene unclear. The CDR3 totals 14 residues. CDR1 is MDHEN, CDR2 SYDVKM, per germline. V lost 3 bases and J lost 0, with 6 bases in between. CDR3 sequence: CASSFRGSNQPQHF. The DNA for the CDR3 is TGTGCCAGCAGTTTTCGGGGTAGCAATCAGCCCCAGCATTTT.

The gene calls are TRBV18 and TRBJ2-5, with 11 bases aligning to TRBD2. Germline V gene lookup returns CDR1 KGHSH and CDR2 LQKENI. Trimming at V came to 4 bases and at J to 2 bases, leaving 3 bases not matched to a gene. The CDR3 contains 15 residues. The CDR3 region has the DNA TGTGCCAGCTCACGTTCTAGCGGGGGGCAAGAGACCCAGTACTTC. Its protein is CASSRSSGGQETQYF.

The J gene is TRBJ2-7, the V gene TRBV12-2; the listed D gene, TRBD1, was not tested against the DNA. TRBV12-2 is termed a pseudogene. The CDR3 is 15 residues long. CDR3 bases: TGTGCAAGTCGCCCTGAAAAGACAGGGGACTACGAGCAGTACTTC. Its protein is CASRPEKTGDYEQYF.

DNA of the CDR3: TGTGCCAGCGGGGGCGCCCCCTACGAGCAGTACTTC. Its protein product is CASGGAPYEQYF. J is TRBJ2-7 and V is TRBV2; TRBD1 might be the D (6 bases). Between the trimmed V and J ends, which lost 8 bases and 2 bases, there was a span of 10 bases. The CDR3 sequence is 12 residues long. The V gene's germline CDR1 is SNHLY and CDR2 FYNNEI.

The chain joins TRBV12-5 to TRBJ1-5; D may be TRBD1 (6 bases). From germline, CDR1 is LGHNT and CDR2 FRNRAP. Deletions cut 0 bases from V and 4 bases from J, with 13 bases between. The CDR3 runs to 16 residues. The CDR3 here is CASGLVPGEGNQPQHF. CDR3 DNA sequence: TGTGCTAGTGGTTTGGTACCAGGGGAAGGGAATCAGCCCCAGCATTTT.

This clone came up once. The chain is built from TRBV27 and TRBJ1-1; no definite D call. Germline loops: CDR1 MNHEY, CDR2 SMNVEV (reference sequence). With 1 base removed from V and 1 base from J, the gap between germline ends came to 10 bases. The CDR3 is made up of 15 amino acids. CDR3 protein: CASSLWAAGNTEAFF. CDR3 nucleotide sequence: TGTGCCAGCAGTTTATGGGCGGCGGGGAACACTGAAGCTTTCTTT.

This clone was seen only once. This rearrangement joins TRBV15 to TRBJ2-7; D call uncertain. The V gene lost 0 bases and the J gene lost 9 bases, with 9 bases spanning the gap. The CDR3 covers 12 residues. Germline V gene data show CDR1 as LNHNV and CDR2 as YYDKDF (reference sequence). The CDR3 DNA reads TGTGCCACCAGCAGAGAGAACTCCGTGCAGTACTTC. This gives the protein CATSRENSVQYF.

The chain joins TRBV5-1 to TRBJ1-2; no definite D call. The CDR3 spans 15 residues. Germline loops: CDR1 SGHRS, CDR2 YFSETQ. The ends were cut back, 4 bases at V and 3 bases at J, with 16 bases in the middle. Written as DNA, the CDR3 is TGCGCCAGCAGCGCCGGTGGAGGGTCCCACTATGGCTACACCTTC. Its translation is CASSAGGGSHYGYTF.

This clone was seen a handful of times. The chain has TRBV5-1 and TRBJ2-7; 8 bases agree with TRBD2. The J segment lost 4 bases and the V segment lost 6 bases, leaving 6 bases of the junction unmatched. This CDR3 is 13 amino acids long. Per germline, CDR1 SGHRS and CDR2 YFSETQ. The CDR3 here is CASTGTSGYEQYF. The CDR3 nucleotides are TGCGCCAGCACCGGGACTAGTGGGTACGAGCAGTACTTC.

The chain couples TRBV6-5 to TRBJ1-2; TRBD1 matches 7 bases. Germline CDR1 reads MNHEY; CDR2 reads SVGAGI. The CDR3 runs to 13 residues. V was pared by 8 bases and J by 4 bases, with 7 bases of the junction left unmatched. The CDR3 is CASRLSGGYGYTF. CDR3 bases: TGTGCCAGCCGTTTATCAGGGGGCTATGGCTACACCTTC.

This chain uses TRBV25-1 with TRBJ2-3; 11 bases are shared with TRBD2. In germline, CDR1 is MGHDK, CDR2 SYGVNS. V gave up 3 bases and J gave up 6 bases; unmatched junction bases: 8. This CDR3 has 16 residues. The CDR3 region is CASSDPTSGGWDTQYF. CDR3 DNA sequence: TGTGCCAGCAGTGATCCCACTAGCGGGGGATGGGATACGCAGTATTTT.

This clone was observed a handful of times. The chain links TRBV28 to TRBJ2-2, with 12 bases that match TRBD1. The CDR3 runs to 19 residues. CDR1 is MDHEN, CDR2 SYDVKM, per germline. V lost 4 bases, J lost 3 bases, and 12 bases stayed unmatched. The CDR3 here is CASSSERDRGRRDTGELFF. CDR3 bases: TGTGCCAGCAGTTCGGAACGGGACAGGGGGCGCAGGGACACCGGGGAGCTGTTTTTT. Full variable domain (remainder filled in from reference TRBV28 and TRBJ2-2): DVKVTQSSRYLVKRTGEKVFLECVQDMDHENMFWYRQDPGLGLRLIYFSYDVKMKEKGDIPEGYSVSREKKERFSLILESASTNQTSMYLCASSSERDRGRRDTGELFFGEGSRLTVL.

This clone came up once. The chain carries TRBV4-3 and TRBJ2-5, with 7 positions matching TRBD1. Per the germline V gene, CDR1 is LGHNA and CDR2 is YSLEER. V lost 1 base, J lost 2 bases, and 4 bases stayed unmatched. This CDR3 has 15 residues. The DNA of the CDR3 is TGCGCCAGCAGCCAAGTGCCGGGACAGCAAGAGACCCAGTACTTC. Translation gives CASSQVPGQQETQYF.

The genes are TRBV7-9 and TRBJ2-1; 8 bases align to TRBD1. With 5 bases clipped from V and 0 bases from J, the junction kept 3 bases outside the gene matches. Germline V gene data show CDR1 as SEHNR and CDR2 as FQNEAQ (reference sequence). This CDR3 region has 15 residues. Here the CDR3 reads CASSPGQGSYNEQFF. The CDR3 DNA reads TGTGCCAGCAGCCCAGGACAGGGCTCCTACAATGAGCAGTTCTTC.

The V and J genes are TRBV7-6 and TRBJ1-1, with D perhaps matching TRBD1 (5 bases). The CDR3 sequence is 15 residues long. The V gene lost 6 bases and the J gene lost 4 bases, with 18 bases spanning the gap. Germline CDR1 is SGHVS and CDR2 is FNYEAQ. The CDR3 DNA reads TGTGCCAGCAGTTCTTACTTTAGCGGGGGCACTGAAGCTTTCTTT. Its translation: CASSSYFSGGTEAFF.

This chain joins TRBV28 and TRBJ2-7, with 10 nucleotides matching TRBD2. V shed 3 bases, J shed 3 bases, and the junction held 8 bases outside the gene matches. This CDR3 has 16 amino acids. The V gene's germline CDR1 is MDHEN and CDR2 SYDVKM. Here the CDR3 reads CASSFIGLAGGYEQYF. Here the CDR3 DNA reads TGTGCCAGCAGTTTTATAGGATTAGCGGGGGGCTACGAGCAGTACTTC.

The chain carries TRBV28 and TRBJ1-1; maybe TRBD1 (5 bases). Trimming removed 5 bases from V and 6 bases from J, with 10 bases in between. Germline lookup yields CDR1 MDHEN and CDR2 SYDVKM. The CDR3 spans 12 residues. The CDR3 sequence is CASSPMGPEAFF. The CDR3 DNA reads TGTGCCAGCAGTCCCATGGGGCCTGAAGCTTTCTTT.

This clone was counted only a few times. CDR3 region: CAISEHRLAGGQETQYF. DNA for the CDR3: TGTGCCATCAGTGAGCATAGACTAGCGGGAGGTCAAGAGACCCAGTACTTC. The chain links TRBV10-3 to TRBJ2-5; TRBD2 aligns across 13 bases. Germline V gene sequence: CDR1 ENHRY, CDR2 SYGVKD. Losses at the gene ends were 2 bases for V and 2 bases for J; bases not matched to a gene: 5. This CDR3 is built from 17 residues.

This chain links TRBV5-8 with TRBJ2-5, with a weak D call TRBD1 (5 bases). Germline V gives CDR1 SGHTS, CDR2 YDEGEE. The CDR3 has 14 residues. The V gene lost 5 bases and the J gene lost 5 bases, with 16 bases spanning the gap. DNA of the CDR3: TGTGCCAGCAGTGATTGGGGCCGTGGGGAGACCCAGTACTTC. It yields the protein CASSDWGRGETQYF.

A single count supports this clone. This sequence joins TRBV19 and TRBJ1-2, with 10 bases identical to TRBD1. CDR3 length equals 15 residues. With 4 bases clipped from V and 2 bases from J, the junction kept 4 bases outside the gene matches. Germline V gives CDR1 LNHDA, CDR2 SQIVND (reference sequence). The CDR3 sequence: CASSKAGQGNYGYTF. In DNA, the CDR3 is TGTGCCAGTAGTAAGGCGGGACAGGGGAACTATGGCTACACCTTC.

This chain joins TRBV7-9 and TRBJ2-3, with D perhaps TRBD2 (6 bases). V lost 5 bases and J 5 bases, leaving 20 bases between the germline ends. CDR3 length: 16 residues. CDR1 is SEHNR and CDR2 is FQNEAQ in the germline V gene (reference sequence). CDR3 DNA sequence: TGTGCCAGCAGCCCTCTGACTAACCCAGCGGGAGATACGCAGTATTTT. Translating gives CASSPLTNPAGDTQYF. The full variable domain, rest sourced from reference TRBV7-9 and TRBJ2-3, is DTGVSQNPRHKITKRGQNVTFRCDPISEHNRLYWYRQTLGQGPEFLTYFQNEAQLEKSRLLSDRFSAERPKGSFSTLEIQRTEQGDSAMYLCASSPLTNPAGDTQYFGPGTRLTVL.

The chain is built from TRBV5-4 and TRBJ2-7; a possible D gene is TRBD2 (6 bases). The CDR3 has 14 residues. Germline V gene lookup returns CDR1 SGHNT and CDR2 YYREEE (reference sequence). The V and J ends lost 2 bases and 0 bases respectively, with 9 bases between them. The chain's CDR3 is CASSFRGSSYEQYF. The CDR3 DNA follows: TGTGCCAGCAGCTTCCGGGGGAGCTCCTACGAGCAGTACTTC.